This T cell receptor (beta chain) was identified in a study of CD8+CD57+ T cells in acquired aplastic anemia. Study conclusions and caveats: Researchers reported that CD8+ Simpson's diversity was not significantly different in patients versus controls. Found in both controls and patients were approximately 30 CD8+ CDR3 sequences.

The TCR beta profiling, which covered VDJ combination and CDR3 sequence, was carried out using genomic DNA as the template. TCRdb processed the reads anew with MiXCR; each CDR3 protein has one entry. The repertoire holds approximately 380,000 distinct CDR3 sequences, with 55% to 70% as singletons. Comment on this clonotype: The antigen is unknown. One end of the junction does not line up with germline, which may come from a read error.

CDR3 length: 14 amino acids. Germline V gives CDR1 SGHVS, CDR2 FNYEAQ. The clonotype comes from a human donor in good health, serving as a control. The rearrangement joins TRBV7-6 to TRBJ1-1; no clear D. Sequenced input: sorted CD4+, CD8+, or CD8+CD57+ T cells (not recorded which) from PBMCs. The CDR3 sequence: CASSPTRLARTHYF. DNA for the CDR3: TGTGCCAGCAGCCCTACGCGACTAGCCAGGACCCACTACTTT.